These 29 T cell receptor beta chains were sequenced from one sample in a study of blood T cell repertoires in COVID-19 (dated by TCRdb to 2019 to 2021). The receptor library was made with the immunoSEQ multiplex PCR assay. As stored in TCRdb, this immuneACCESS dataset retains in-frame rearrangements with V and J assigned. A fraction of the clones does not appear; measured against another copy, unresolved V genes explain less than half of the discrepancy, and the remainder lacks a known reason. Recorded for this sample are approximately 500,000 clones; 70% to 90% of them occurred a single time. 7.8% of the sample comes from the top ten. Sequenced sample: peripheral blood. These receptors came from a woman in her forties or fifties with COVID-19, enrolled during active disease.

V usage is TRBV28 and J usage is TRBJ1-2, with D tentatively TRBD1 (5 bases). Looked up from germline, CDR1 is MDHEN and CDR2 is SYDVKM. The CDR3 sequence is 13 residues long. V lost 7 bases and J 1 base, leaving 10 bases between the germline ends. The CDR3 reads CASKSRDNYGYTF. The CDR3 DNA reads TGTGCCAGCAAATCCAGGGATAACTATGGCTACACCTTC.

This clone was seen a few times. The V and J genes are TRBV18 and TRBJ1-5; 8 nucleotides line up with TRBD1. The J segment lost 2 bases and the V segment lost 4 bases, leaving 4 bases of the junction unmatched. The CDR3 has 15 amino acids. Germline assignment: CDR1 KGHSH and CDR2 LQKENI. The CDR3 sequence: CASSLVQGGNQPQHF. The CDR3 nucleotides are TGTGCCAGCTCACTAGTACAGGGGGGCAATCAGCCCCAGCATTTT.

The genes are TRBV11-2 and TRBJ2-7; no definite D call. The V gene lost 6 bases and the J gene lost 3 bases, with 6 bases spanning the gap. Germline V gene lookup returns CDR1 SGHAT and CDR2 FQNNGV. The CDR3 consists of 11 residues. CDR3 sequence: CASRAIYEQYF. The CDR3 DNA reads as TGTGCCAGCAGAGCGATCTACGAGCAGTACTTC.

Here the CDR3 reads CASSLTGRKQFF. CDR3 sequence (DNA): TGTGCCAGCAGTTTAACGGGGAGGAAGCAGTTCTTC. The gene calls are TRBV27 and TRBJ2-1, with D tentatively TRBD2 (6 bases). This CDR3 contains 12 residues. In germline, CDR1 is MNHEY, CDR2 SMNVEV (reference sequence). Trimming removed 2 bases at V and 11 bases at J, with 10 bases between.

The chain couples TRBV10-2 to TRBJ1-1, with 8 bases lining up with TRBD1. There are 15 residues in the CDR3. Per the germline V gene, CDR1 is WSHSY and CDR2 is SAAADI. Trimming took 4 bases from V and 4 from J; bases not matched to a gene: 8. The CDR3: CASSVADTGGTEAFF. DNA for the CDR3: TGCGCCAGCAGTGTCGCTGATACAGGGGGCACTGAAGCTTTCTTT.

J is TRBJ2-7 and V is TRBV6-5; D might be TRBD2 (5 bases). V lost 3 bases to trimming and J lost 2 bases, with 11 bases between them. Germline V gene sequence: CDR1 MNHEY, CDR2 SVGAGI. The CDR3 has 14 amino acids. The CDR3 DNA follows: TGTGCCAGCAGTTATGGAGGACGGACCTACGAGCAGTACTTC. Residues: CASSYGGRTYEQYF.

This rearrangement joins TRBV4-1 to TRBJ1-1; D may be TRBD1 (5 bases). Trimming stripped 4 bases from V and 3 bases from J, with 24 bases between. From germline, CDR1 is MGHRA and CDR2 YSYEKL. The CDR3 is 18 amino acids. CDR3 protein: CASSLRGGWGDPDTEAFF. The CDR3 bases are TGCGCCAGCAGCCTGAGGGGCGGGTGGGGGGATCCGGACACTGAAGCTTTCTTT.

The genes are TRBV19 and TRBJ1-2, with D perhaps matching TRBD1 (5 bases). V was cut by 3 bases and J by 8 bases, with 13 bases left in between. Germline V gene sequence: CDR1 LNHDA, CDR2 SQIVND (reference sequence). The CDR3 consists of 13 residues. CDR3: CASSMSGDSGYTF. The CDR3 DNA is TGTGCCAGTAGTATGTCAGGTGACAGCGGCTACACCTTC.

The CDR3 here is CASSAQRGAYNEQFF. Written as DNA, the CDR3 is TGTGCCAGTAGTGCCCAGCGGGGGGCTTACAATGAGCAGTTCTTC. The V and J genes are TRBV19 and TRBJ2-1; 9 bases fit TRBD2. CDR1 LNHDA and CDR2 SQIVND come from the germline V gene (reference sequence). V shed 5 bases, J shed 4 bases, and the junction held 6 bases outside the gene matches. The CDR3 consists of 15 residues.

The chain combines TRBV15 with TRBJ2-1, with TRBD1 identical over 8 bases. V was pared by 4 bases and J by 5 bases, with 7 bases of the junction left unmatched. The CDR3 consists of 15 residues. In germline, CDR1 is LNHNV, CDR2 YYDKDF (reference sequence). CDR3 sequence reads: CATSKRGTGNNEQFF. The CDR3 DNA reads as TGTGCCACCAGCAAGAGAGGGACAGGCAACAATGAGCAGTTCTTC.

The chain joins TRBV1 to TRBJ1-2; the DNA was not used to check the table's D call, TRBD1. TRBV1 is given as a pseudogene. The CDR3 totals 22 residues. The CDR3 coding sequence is TGCACCAGCAGCCTCCAAGTTCCGGATCGGAGGGAGACAGGGGTTACGGATTATGGCTACACCTTC. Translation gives CTSSLQVPDRRETGVTDYGYTF.

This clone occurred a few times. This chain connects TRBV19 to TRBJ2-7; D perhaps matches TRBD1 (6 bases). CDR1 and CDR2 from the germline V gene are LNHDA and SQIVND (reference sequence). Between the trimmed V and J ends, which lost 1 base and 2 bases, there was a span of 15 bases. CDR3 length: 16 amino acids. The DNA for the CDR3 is TGTGCCAGTAGTATAGGGCAGGGGACCTTTACCTACGAGCAGTACTTC. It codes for CASSIGQGTFTYEQYF.

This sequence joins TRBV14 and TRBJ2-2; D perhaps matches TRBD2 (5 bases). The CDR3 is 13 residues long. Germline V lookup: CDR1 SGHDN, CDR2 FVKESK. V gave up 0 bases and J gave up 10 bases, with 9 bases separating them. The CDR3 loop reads CASSQDVEEELFF. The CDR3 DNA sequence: TGTGCCAGCAGCCAAGATGTGGAGGAGGAGCTGTTTTTT.

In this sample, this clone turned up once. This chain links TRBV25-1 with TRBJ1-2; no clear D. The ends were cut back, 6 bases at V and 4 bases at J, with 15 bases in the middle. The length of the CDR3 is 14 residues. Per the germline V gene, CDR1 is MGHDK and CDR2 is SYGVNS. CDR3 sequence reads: CASSGQPRGYGYTF. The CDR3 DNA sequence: TGTGCCAGCAGCGGGCAGCCGCGGGGCTATGGCTACACCTTC.

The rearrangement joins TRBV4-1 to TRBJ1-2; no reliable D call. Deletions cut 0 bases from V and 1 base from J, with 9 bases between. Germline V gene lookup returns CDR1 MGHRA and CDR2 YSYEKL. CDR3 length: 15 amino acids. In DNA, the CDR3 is TGCGCCAGCAGCCAAGATCGTAACAGTAACTATGGCTACACCTTC. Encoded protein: CASSQDRNSNYGYTF.

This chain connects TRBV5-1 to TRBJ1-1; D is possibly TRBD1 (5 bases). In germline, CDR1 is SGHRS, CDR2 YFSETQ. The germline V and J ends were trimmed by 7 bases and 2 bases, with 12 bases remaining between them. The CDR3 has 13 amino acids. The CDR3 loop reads CASGTGGNTEAFF. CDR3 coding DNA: TGCGCCAGCGGAACCGGGGGAAACACTGAAGCTTTCTTT.

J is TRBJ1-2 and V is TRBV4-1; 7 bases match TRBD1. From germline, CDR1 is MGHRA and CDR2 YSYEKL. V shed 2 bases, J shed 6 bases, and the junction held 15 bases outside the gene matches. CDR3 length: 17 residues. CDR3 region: CASSQTVTGARADGYTF. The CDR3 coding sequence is TGCGCCAGCAGCCAAACCGTAACAGGGGCCCGGGCGGATGGCTACACCTTC.

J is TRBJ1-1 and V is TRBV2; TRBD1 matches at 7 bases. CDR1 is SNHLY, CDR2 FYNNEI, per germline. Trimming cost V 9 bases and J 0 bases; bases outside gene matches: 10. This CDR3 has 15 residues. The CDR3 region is CASWAGTVLNTEAFF. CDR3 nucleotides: TGTGCCAGTTGGGCAGGGACAGTATTGAACACTGAAGCTTTCTTT.

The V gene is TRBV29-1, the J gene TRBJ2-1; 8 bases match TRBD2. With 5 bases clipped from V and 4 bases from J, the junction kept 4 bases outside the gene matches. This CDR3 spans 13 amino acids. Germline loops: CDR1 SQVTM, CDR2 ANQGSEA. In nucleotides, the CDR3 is TGCAGCGTTCCGGCTAGCGGGTACAATGAGCAGTTCTTC. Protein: CSVPASGYNEQFF.

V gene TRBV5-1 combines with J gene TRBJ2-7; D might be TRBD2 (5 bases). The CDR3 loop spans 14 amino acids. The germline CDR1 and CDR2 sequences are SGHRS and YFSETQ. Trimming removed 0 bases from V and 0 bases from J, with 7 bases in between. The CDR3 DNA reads TGCGCCAGCAGCTTGGCGGGAAGCTCCTACGAGCAGTACTTC. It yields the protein CASSLAGSSYEQYF.

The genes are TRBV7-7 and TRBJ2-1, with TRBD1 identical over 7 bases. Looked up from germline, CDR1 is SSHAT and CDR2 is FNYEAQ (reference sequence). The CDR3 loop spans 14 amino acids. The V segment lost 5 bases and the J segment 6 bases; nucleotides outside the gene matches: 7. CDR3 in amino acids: CASSAGTASNEQFF. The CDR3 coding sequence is TGTGCCAGCAGCGCCGGGACAGCGAGCAATGAGCAGTTCTTC.

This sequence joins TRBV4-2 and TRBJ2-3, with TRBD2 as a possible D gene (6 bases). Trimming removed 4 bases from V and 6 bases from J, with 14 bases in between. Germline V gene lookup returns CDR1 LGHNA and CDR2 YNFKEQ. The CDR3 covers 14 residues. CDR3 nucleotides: TGTGCCAGCAGCCTGACCCCCGCGGGGGATACGCAGTATTTT. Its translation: CASSLTPAGDTQYF.

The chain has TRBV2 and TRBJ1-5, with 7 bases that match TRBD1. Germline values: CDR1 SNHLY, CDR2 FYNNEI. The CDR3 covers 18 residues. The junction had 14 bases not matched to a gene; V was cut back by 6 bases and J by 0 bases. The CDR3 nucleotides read TGTGCCAGCAGCCGGACAGGCGACACTCTCTATAGCAATCAGCCCCAGCATTTT. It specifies CASSRTGDTLYSNQPQHF.

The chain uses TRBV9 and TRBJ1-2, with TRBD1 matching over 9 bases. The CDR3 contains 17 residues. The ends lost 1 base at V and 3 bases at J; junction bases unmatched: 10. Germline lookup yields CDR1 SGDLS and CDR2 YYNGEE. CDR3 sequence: CASSVRFPGQGDYGYTF. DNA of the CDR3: TGTGCCAGCAGCGTACGGTTCCCGGGACAGGGTGACTATGGCTACACCTTC.

The CDR3 region has the DNA TGCGCCAGCAGTGACAGGGGGAACAATCAGCCCCAGCATTTT. Its protein is CASSDRGNNQPQHF. The rearrangement joins TRBV10-2 to TRBJ1-5; TRBD1 matches at 7 bases. This CDR3 contains 14 residues. Germline V gene data show CDR1 as WSHSY and CDR2 as SAAADI. V lost 3 bases, J lost 3 bases, and 2 bases stayed unmatched.

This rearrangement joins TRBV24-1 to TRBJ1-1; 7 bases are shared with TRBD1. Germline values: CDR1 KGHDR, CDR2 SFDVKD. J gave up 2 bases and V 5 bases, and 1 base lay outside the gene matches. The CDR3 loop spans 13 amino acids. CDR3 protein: CATSGTGNTEAFF. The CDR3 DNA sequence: TGTGCCACCAGTGGGACAGGTAACACTGAAGCTTTCTTT.

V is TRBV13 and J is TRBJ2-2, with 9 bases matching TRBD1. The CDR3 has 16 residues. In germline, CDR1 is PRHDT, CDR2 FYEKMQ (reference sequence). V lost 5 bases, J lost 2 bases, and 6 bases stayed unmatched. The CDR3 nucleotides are TGTGCCAGCAGCCCAACAGGGGGCCTTAACACCGGGGAGCTGTTTTTT. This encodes CASSPTGGLNTGELFF.

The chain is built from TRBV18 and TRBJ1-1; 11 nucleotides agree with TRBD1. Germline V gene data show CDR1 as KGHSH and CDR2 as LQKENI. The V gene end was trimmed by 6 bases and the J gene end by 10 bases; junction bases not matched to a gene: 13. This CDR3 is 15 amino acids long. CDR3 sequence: CASSRDRGGELGAFF. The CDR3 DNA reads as TGTGCCAGCTCTCGGGACAGGGGGGGGGAACTCGGAGCTTTCTTT.

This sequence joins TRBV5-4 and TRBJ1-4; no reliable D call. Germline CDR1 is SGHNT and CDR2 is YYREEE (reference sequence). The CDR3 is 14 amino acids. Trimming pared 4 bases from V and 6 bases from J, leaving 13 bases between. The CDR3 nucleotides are TGTGCCAGCAGCCGGGAACAGCGGGATGAAAAACTGTTTTTT. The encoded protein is CASSREQRDEKLFF.